This T cell receptor (beta chain) was sequenced in a study of shared clonotypes between healthy human individuals. Findings and caveats of the study: Unshared clonotypes carried lower generation probabilities than those common to all four donors.

TCRdb keeps only in-frame clones here, not all; method: immunoSEQ multiplex PCR. The repertoire holds roughly 1 million clones, with approximately 76% as singletons. The CDR3 consists of 15 residues. Germline CDR1 is SGHAT and CDR2 is FQNNGV. The germline V and J ends were trimmed by 3 bases and 9 bases, with 18 bases remaining between them. This clone came up a few times. Its cognate antigen is unknown. This clonotype originated in a man between 18 and 35 years old in good health. Input material: memory CD4+ T cells sorted from blood. Noted subset: CD45RA-negative fraction. The chain is built from TRBV11-2 and TRBJ2-1; D is perhaps TRBD2 (6 bases). CDR3 coding DNA: TGTGCCAGCAGCTTGTCCAATTGGGGGGAGGCTGAGCAGTTCTTC. Translated: CASSLSNWGEAEQFF.